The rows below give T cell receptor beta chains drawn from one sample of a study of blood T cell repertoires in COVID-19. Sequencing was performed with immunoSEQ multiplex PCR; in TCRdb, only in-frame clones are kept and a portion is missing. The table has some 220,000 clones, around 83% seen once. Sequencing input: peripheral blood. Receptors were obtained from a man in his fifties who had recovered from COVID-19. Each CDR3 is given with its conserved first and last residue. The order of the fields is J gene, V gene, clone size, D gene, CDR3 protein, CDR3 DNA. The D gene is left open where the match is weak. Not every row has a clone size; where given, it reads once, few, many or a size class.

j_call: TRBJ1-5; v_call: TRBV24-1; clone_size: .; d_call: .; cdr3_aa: CATSDALGRPQHF; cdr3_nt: TGTGCCACCAGTGATGCCCTTGGCAGGCCCCAGCATTTT
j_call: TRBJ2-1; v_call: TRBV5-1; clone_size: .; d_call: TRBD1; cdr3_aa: CASSLHGQEYNEQFF; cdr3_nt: TGCGCCAGCAGCTTGCACGGACAGGAGTACAATGAGCAGTTCTTC
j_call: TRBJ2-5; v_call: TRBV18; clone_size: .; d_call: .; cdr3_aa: CASSPAGETQYF; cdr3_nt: TGTGCCAGCTCACCCGCCGGTGAGACCCAGTACTTC
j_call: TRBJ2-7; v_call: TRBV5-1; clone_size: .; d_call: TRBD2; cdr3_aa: CASSLPTLAGEQYF; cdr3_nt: TGCGCCAGCAGCTTACCCACGCTAGCGGGGGAGCAGTACTTC
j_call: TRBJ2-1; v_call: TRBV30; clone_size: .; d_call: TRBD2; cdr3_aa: CAWSPWTSGRDHEQFF; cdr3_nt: TGTGCCTGGAGCCCCTGGACTAGCGGGAGGGACCATGAGCAGTTCTTC
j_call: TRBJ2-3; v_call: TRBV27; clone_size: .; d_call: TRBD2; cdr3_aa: CASKRVAGGSDTQYF; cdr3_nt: TGTGCCAGCAAAAGGGTAGCGGGAGGGTCAGATACGCAGTATTTT
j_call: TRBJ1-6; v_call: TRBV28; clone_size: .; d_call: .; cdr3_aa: CASRVDRVNSPLHF; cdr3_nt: TGTGCCAGCAGGGTGGACAGAGTTAATTCACCCCTCCACTTT
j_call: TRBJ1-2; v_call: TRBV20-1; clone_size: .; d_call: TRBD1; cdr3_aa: CSASQTRDSLTTF; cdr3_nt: TGCAGTGCTAGTCAAACCCGGGACAGTTTGACCACCTTC
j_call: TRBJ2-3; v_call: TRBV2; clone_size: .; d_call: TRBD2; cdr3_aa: CASTWTSGDTDTQYF; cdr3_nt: TGTGCCAGCACCTGGACTAGCGGGGACACAGATACGCAGTATTTT
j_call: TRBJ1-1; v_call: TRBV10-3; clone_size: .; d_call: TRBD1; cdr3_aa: CATKDRGNTEAFF; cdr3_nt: TGTGCCACCAAGGACAGGGGGAACACTGAAGCTTTCTTT
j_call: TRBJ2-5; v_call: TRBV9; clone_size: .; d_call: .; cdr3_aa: CASSVATGPQETQYF; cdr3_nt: TGTGCCAGCAGCGTAGCTACAGGCCCCCAAGAGACCCAGTACTTC
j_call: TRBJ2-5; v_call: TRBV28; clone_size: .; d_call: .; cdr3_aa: CASSQGGETQYF; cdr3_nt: TGTGCCAGCAGCCAGGGGGGAGAGACCCAGTACTTC
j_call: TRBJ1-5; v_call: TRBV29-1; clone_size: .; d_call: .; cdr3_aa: CSVEVSGGQPQHF; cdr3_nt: TGCAGCGTTGAAGTGTCAGGAGGCCAGCCCCAGCATTTT
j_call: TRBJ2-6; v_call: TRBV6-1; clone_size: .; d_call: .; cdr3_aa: CASSEAIYSGANVLTF; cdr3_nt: TGTGCCAGCAGTGAAGCGATCTATTCAGGGGCCAACGTCCTGACTTTC
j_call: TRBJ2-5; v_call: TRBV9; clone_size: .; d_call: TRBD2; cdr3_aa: CASSVGAGGIQETQYF; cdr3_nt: TGTGCCAGCAGCGTAGGGGCGGGAGGAATCCAAGAGACCCAGTACTTC
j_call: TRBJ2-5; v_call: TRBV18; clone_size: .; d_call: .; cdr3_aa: CASSPNTQETQYF; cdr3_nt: TGTGCCAGCTCACCGAACACCCAAGAGACCCAGTACTTC
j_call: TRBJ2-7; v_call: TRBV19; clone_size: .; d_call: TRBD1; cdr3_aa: CASGQSYEQYF; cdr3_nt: TGTGCGTCGGGACAGAGCTACGAGCAGTACTTC
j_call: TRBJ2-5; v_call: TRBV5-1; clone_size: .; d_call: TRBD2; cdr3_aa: CASSWAGDQETQYF; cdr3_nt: TGCGCCAGCAGCTGGGCGGGGGACCAAGAGACCCAGTACTTC
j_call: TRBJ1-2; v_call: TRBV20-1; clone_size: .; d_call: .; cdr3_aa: CSASTGGLSYGYTF; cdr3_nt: TGCAGTGCTAGTACGGGGGGGCTCAGCTATGGCTACACCTTC
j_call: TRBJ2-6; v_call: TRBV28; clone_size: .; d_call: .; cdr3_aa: CASSLRGTGANVLTF; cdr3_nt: TGTGCCAGCAGTTTACGCGGGACTGGGGCCAACGTCCTGACTTTC
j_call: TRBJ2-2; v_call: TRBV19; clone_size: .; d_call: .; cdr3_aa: CASSILAVTGELFF; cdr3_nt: .
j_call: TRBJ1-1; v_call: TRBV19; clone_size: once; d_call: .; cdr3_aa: CASSIFRQNTEAFF; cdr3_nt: TGTGCCAGTAGTATCTTTCGACAGAACACTGAAGCTTTCTTT
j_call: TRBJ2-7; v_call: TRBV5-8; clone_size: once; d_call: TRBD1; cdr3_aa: CASSLGTGPSHEQYF; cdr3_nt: TGTGCCAGCAGCTTGGGGACAGGGCCCAGCCACGAGCAGTACTTC
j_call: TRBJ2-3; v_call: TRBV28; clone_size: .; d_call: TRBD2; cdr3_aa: CASSFQTGTSGPDTQYF; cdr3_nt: TGTGCCAGCAGTTTCCAGACAGGGACTAGCGGGCCAGATACGCAGTATTTT
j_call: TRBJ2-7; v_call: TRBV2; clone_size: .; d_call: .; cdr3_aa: CASSASYEQYF; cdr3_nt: TGTGCCAGCAGTGCATCCTACGAGCAGTACTTC
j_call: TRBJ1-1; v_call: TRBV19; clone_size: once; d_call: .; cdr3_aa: CASSIQGANTEAFF; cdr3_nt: TGTGCCAGTAGTATCCAGGGTGCGAACACTGAAGCTTTCTTT
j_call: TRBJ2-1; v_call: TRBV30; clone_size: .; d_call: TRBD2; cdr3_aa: CAWRTGLPYNEQFF; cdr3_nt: TGTGCCTGGAGAACGGGACTACCTTACAATGAGCAGTTCTTC
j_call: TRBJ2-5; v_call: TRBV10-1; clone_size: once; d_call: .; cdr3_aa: CASSAQIQETQYF; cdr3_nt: TGCGCCAGCAGTGCGCAGATCCAAGAGACCCAGTACTTC
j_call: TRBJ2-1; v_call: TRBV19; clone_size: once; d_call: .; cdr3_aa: CASSSGVAAPSYNEQFF; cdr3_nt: TGTGCCAGTAGTTCAGGGGTTGCGGCGCCCTCCTACAATGAGCAGTTCTTC
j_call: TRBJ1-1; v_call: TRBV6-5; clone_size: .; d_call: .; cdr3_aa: CASSYRVGTEAFF; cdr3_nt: TGTGCCAGCAGTTACCGGGTTGGCACTGAAGCTTTCTTT
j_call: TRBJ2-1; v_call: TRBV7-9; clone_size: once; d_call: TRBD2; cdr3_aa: CASSPERGLAGVNEQFF; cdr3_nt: TGTGCCAGCAGCCCGGAAAGGGGACTAGCGGGAGTGAATGAGCAGTTCTTC
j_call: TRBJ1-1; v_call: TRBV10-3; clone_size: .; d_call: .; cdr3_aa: CAISESRSPNTEAFF; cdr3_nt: TGTGCCATCAGTGAGTCAAGGAGCCCGAACACTGAAGCTTTCTTT
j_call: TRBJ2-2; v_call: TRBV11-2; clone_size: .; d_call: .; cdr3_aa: CASSPTGSVTGELFF; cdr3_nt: TGTGCCAGCAGCCCCACCGGGAGCGTCACCGGGGAGCTGTTTTTT